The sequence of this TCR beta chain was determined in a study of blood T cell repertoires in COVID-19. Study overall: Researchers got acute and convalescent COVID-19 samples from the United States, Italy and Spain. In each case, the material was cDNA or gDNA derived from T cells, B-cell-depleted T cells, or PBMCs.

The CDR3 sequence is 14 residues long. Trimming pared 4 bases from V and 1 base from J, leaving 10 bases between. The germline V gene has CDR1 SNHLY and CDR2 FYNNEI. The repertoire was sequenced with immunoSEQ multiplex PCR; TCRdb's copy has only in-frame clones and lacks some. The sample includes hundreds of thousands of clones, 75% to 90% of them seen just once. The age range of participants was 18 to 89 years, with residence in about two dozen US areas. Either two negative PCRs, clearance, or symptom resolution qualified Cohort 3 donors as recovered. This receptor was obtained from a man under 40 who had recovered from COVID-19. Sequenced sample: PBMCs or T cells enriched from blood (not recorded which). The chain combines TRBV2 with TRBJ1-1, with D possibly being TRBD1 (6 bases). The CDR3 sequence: CASSGGQTNTEAFF. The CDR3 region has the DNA TGTGCCAGCAGTGGAGGACAGACGAACACTGAAGCTTTCTTT. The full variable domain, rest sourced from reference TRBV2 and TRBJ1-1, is EPEVTQTPSHQVTQMGQEVILRCVPISNHLYFYWYRQILGQKVEFLVSFYNNEISEKSEIFDDQFSVERPDGSNFTLKIRSTKLEDSAMYFCASSGGQTNTEAFFGQGTRLTVV.